The present TCR beta chain was sequenced within a study of blood T cell repertoires in COVID-19. As for the study in general: The samples span acute and convalescent COVID-19 from the United States, Italy and Spain. Sources were T cells, B-cell-depleted T cells, or PBMCs; the material itself was cDNA or gDNA.

Concerning this clone itself: At one of its ends the junction is not consistent with the germline gene, which may arise from a read error.

In the original workflow: The authors estimated nucleated cell counts from reference gene primer amplification. Sequencing used immunoSEQ multiplex PCR; TCRdb keeps in-frame clones, though not all of them. The V and J calls and clone size were taken over from that table, and D and trimming were inferred from the DNA. The sample has around 31,000 clones; around 91% are singletons. CDR1 and CDR2 (germline): MNHNS, SASEGT. The CDR3 totals 14 residues. The sample was peripheral blood. The sequence was collected from a man aged 60 to 69 with acute or convalescent COVID-19. The chain couples TRBV6-1 to TRBJ2-7; a possible D gene is TRBD2 (7 bases). CDR3 DNA sequence: TGTGCCAGCAGGGAAGGCGGGGGCAACTACGAGCAGTACTTC. Protein: CASREGGGNYEQYF.